The entry that follows covers one T cell receptor (beta chain) sequence. Its antigen is not yet known. The sample holds no much larger clone one base away, and base qualities are not on file. The germline ends are 20 bases apart after V is trimmed by 6 bases and J by 6 bases. CDR3 length: 15 amino acids, cysteine to phenylalanine. The entry retains the CDR3 DNA only, 45 bases that are in frame from base 1. Sequences SGHKS (CDR1) and YYEKEE (CDR2) are obtained from the germline V gene (reference sequence). This entry is derived from a study of post-analysis software for immune sequencing data (dated by TCRdb to between 2014 and 2017). About the investigation overall: Disease courses on record covered relapsing-remitting, secondary progressive and progressive-relapsing multiple sclerosis, though some patients had no subtype annotation. The patient repertoires were compared against about 10 previously published healthy control repertoires obtained from donors aged roughly 6 to 28 years. A subset of samples was prepared in parallel using single-end sample barcoding, then pooled and co-amplified after Illumina adapter ligation.

Library prep was done by PCR. These reads were obtained on an Illumina HiSeq 2500. Unique molecular identifiers were incorporated into TCR beta cDNA libraries to reduce PCR and sequencing biases. Roughly 0.5 million cDNA molecules were obtained per 1 to 10 million input T cells, so each molecule approximated one T cell. The patient libraries were prepared and sequenced with the same protocol used for the earlier healthy control dataset. Within a given batch, samples were prepared together, multiplexed and sequenced on the same HiSeq lane. In the authors' own workflow: Raw barcoded reads were processed with MIGEC, discarding single-read molecular identifier groups before consensus assembly and CDR3 extraction. Clonotype tables were post-analysed with VDJtools, normalizing diversity by down-sampling all datasets to the smallest sample size. In repertoire overlap clustering, CDR3 amino acid sequences, but not nucleotide sequences, were matched to correct batch-related cross-sample contamination. The public reads were reprocessed in TCRdb via fastp at Q25 and MiXCR, keeping in-frame beta chains. Every distinct CDR3 protein forms one entry, paired with its most common genes and DNA. These V and J calls originate from TCRdb's pipeline instead of the authors' own analysis. The sample profile shows roughly 410,000 distinct CDR3 sequences; 30% to 45% of them were found once. Of the sample, about an eighth falls within the top ten clones.

Beyond this particular receptor, the publication reports: Strong co-clustering of samples prepared in the same batch was shown by direct clustering with F measure, prompting a batch-effect correction. The control group was slightly older than the multiple sclerosis patient group. Patients showed significantly higher frequencies than controls for a handful of TRBV segments, among them TRBV5-6, TRBV5-1 and TRBV20-1. Normalized Chao1 diversity was significantly lower in multiple sclerosis patients than controls, suggesting substantial peripheral T-cell clonal expansion.

TCR beta repertoires were profiled from peripheral blood of about a dozen young patients with multiple sclerosis to demonstrate the VDJtools post-analysis software. Multiple sclerosis patients were children and adolescents aged 6 to 15 years. The chain employs TRBV5-5 and TRBJ2-3, with a tentative D call of TRBD1 or TRBD2, each matching 5 bases. The sample was blood. The source is a girl between 5 and 17 years old with multiple sclerosis. This receptor has the CDR3 CASISGGPSFDTQYF. The base sequence is TGTGCCAGCATCTCTGGGGGACCAAGTTTCGATACGCAGTATTTT. With the rest looked up from the reference TRBV5-5 and TRBJ2-3 genes rather than sequenced, the full variable domain is DAGVTQSPTHLIKTRGQQVTLRCSPISGHKSVSWYQQVLGQGPQFIFQYYEKEERGRGNFPDRFSARQFPNYSSELNVNALLLGDSALYLCASISGGPSFDTQYFGPGTRLTVL.